The 6 T cell receptor gamma chains in this list originate from one sample, sequenced in a study of Vδ1+ human thymocytes. The template was reverse-transcribed extracted RNA. Pooled V-gene forward primers with one constant-region reverse primer generated the CDR3 amplicons by multiplex PCR. TCRdb processed the multiplex PCR reads again with the CATT caller. The sample holds about 23,000 gamma-chain clones, roughly 15% seen once. Study-level results: Thymic TRG and TRD repertoires appeared highly polyclonal.

For these receptors, no antigen is known. Source material: Vdelta1+ gamma-delta thymocytes from the thymus. As to subset: FACS-sorted CD3+ TCRalphabeta- TCRVdelta1+ TCRVdelta2- thymocytes. Every receptor here comes from a child under three years old who had congenital heart surgery.

The chain joins TRGV9 to TRGJ1 or TRGJ2. CDR1 and CDR2 (germline): GITISATS, ISYDGTV (reference sequence). The length of the CDR3 is 10 residues. V was pared by 11 bases and J by 15 bases, with 16 bases of the junction left unmatched. This chain's CDR3 is CACPGQRGLF. CDR3 DNA: TGTGCCTGCCCGGGGCAAAGAGGACTCTTT.

About this clone itself: Its ends do not fully match the called genes, so a read error is possible. The rearrangement links TRGV5 to TRGJ1 or TRGJ2. The germline gives CDR1 VINAFY, CDR2 YDVSNSKD. The CDR3 is made up of 13 amino acids. CDR3 nucleotides: TGTGCCACTTGGGACGGACATTATTATAAGAAACTCTTT. Its protein is CATWDGHYYKKLF.

The chain joins TRGV9 to TRGJ1 or TRGJ2. The length of the CDR3 is 14 residues. With 0 bases clipped from V and 5 bases from J, the junction kept 7 bases outside the gene matches. The germline V gene has CDR1 GITISATS and CDR2 ISYDGTV (reference sequence). Written as DNA, the CDR3 is TGTGCCTTGTGGGAGGTGCTTTATGATTATAAGAAACTCTTT. Translating it yields CALWEVLYDYKKLF.

The table lists this clone with a few counts. The rearrangement joins TRGV9 to TRGJ1 or TRGJ2. After removal of 0 bases from V and 6 bases from J, the junction contained 11 bases not matched to a gene. The CDR3 is 15 amino acids. CDR1 and CDR2 from the germline V gene are GITISATS and ISYDGTV (reference sequence). CDR3 loop: CALWEVRNFRYKKLF. CDR3 sequence (DNA): TGTGCCTTGTGGGAGGTGCGCAACTTTCGTTATAAGAAACTCTTT.

This clone was recorded a few times. Other DNA variants within this sample encode the same CDR3. The genes are TRGV4 and TRGJ1 or TRGJ2. The junction had 7 bases not matched to a gene; V was cut back by 6 bases and J by 5 bases. This CDR3 contains 12 residues. Per the germline V gene, CDR1 is EGSTGY and CDR2 is YDSYTSSV. The CDR3 sequence is CATWNADYKKLF. CDR3 in DNA: TGTGCCACCTGGAATGCGGATTATAAGAAACTCTTT.

In this sample, this clone turned up a few times. This chain connects TRGV4 to TRGJ1 or TRGJ2. V shed 0 bases and J 0 bases; nucleotides not matched to a gene: 14. Germline-derived CDR1 and CDR2 are EGSTGY and YDSYTSSV. The length of the CDR3 is 18 residues. Here the CDR3 DNA reads TGTGCCACCTGGGATGGGCCAAATCCAACCTTGAATTATTATAAGAAACTCTTT. This sequence encodes CATWDGPNPTLNYYKKLF.